The rows below give T cell receptor beta chains drawn from one sample of a study of metastatic and nonmetastatic thyroid tumors. MiXCR re-clonotyped the PCR reads for TCRdb. The table lists about 33,000 clones, roughly a sixth of them singletons. Material: blood. Receptor source: a male donor with papillary thyroid cancer or a benign thyroid nodule (not recorded which). Some clones in this sample may be carry-over from other donors' samples. CDR3s include the opening cysteine and the closing phenylalanine or tryptophan. D genes are given only for firm matches. Part of the rows lack a size; the others show once, few, many or a class for expanded clones.

d_gene	v_gene	abundance	j_gene	CDR3nt	CDR3aa
-	TRBV6-1	few	TRBJ2-7	TGTGCCAGCCGCGGAGCCGAGAACTCCTACGAGCAGTACTTC	CASRGAENSYEQYF
TRBD1	TRBV6-5	-	TRBJ2-5	TGTGCCAGCAGTTATACCCCTGTACAGGGGGGCGGGACCCAGTACTTC	CASSYTPVQGGGTQYF
TRBD1	TRBV11-2	once	TRBJ2-1	TGTGCTAGCAGCTTAGACAGGGGTTACAATGAGCAGTTCTTC	CASSLDRGYNEQFF
TRBD1	TRBV6-5	-	TRBJ2-5	TGTGCCAGCAGTTATACCCCTGTACAGGGGGGCGAGACCCATTACTTC	CASSYTPVQGGETHYF
TRBD1	TRBV11-2	many	TRBJ1-4	TGTGCCAGCAGCTTAGGAACTAGACAGGGAGGTGAAAAACTGTTTTTT	CASSLGTRQGGEKLFF
TRBD1	TRBV28	few	TRBJ1-2	TGTGCCAGCAGTTCCCGGGACAGGATGGTATATGGCTACACCTTC	CASSSRDRMVYGYTF
TRBD1	TRBV28	-	TRBJ2-7	TGTGCCAGCAGTTCACCCACCGGGACAGGGGAACCCTACGAGCAGTACTTC	CASSSPTGTGEPYEQYF
-	TRBV6-6	many	TRBJ2-1	TGTGCCAGCAGTTATGAGACGAGCTCCTACAATGAGCAGTTCTTC	CASSYETSSYNEQFF
TRBD2	TRBV6-2/TRBV6-3	few	TRBJ2-7	TGTGCCAGCAGTTACTCGAACCCCCTAGCGGGAGGTCTCTGGGACGAGCAGTACTTC	CASSYSNPLAGGLWDEQYF
-	TRBV18	many	TRBJ2-7	TGTGCCAGCTCACCACGAATGACGGACGAGCAGTACTTC	CASSPRMTDEQYF
TRBD2	TRBV13	many	TRBJ2-7	TGTGCCAGCAGCTCTAGGTGGACGGGGGGGGTCTACGAGCAGTACTTC	CASSSRWTGGVYEQYF
TRBD1	TRBV12-3/TRBV12-4	few	TRBJ1-3	TGTGCCACCAAGAGGGACAGTGGAAACACCATATATTTT	CATKRDSGNTIYF
TRBD1	TRBV28	-	TRBJ1-3	TGTGCCAGCAGTTTACCATTACAGGGGCTTGTAAACACCATATATTTT	CASSLPLQGLVNTIYF
-	TRBV30	many	TRBJ2-5	TGTGCCTGGTCCGTAATGGCGGCTGGCCAAGAGACCCAGTACTTC	CAWSVMAAGQETQYF
-	TRBV27	many	TRBJ1-1	TGTGCCAGCAACAGGAGACCGAACACTGAAGCTTTCTTT	CASNRRPNTEAFF
TRBD1	TRBV28	many	TRBJ1-5	TGTGCCAGCAGGGGGACAGTCAATCAGCCCCAGCATTTT	CASRGTVNQPQHF
TRBD2	TRBV9	many	TRBJ2-7	TGTGCCAGCAGCGTGGGACTAGCGGGGGACTCCTACGAGCAGTACTTC	CASSVGLAGDSYEQYF
TRBD2	TRBV4-2	many	TRBJ2-7	TGTGCCAGCAGCCAAGAACTAGCGGTCGTCTACGAGCAGTACTTC	CASSQELAVVYEQYF
TRBD2	TRBV11-1	-	TRBJ2-7	TGTGCCAGCAGCTTTGGACTAGCGGGAGTCTTTGCCGAGCAGTACTTC	CASSFGLAGVFAEQYF
-	TRBV19	many	TRBJ1-1	TGTGCCAGTAGTATAGATCCTGGGTCTATGAACACTGAAGCTTTCTTT	CASSIDPGSMNTEAFF
-	TRBV7-9	-	TRBJ1-4	TGTGCCAGCAGCCTTGACACCGGCGAAAAACTGTTTTTT	CASSLDTGEKLFF
-	TRBV19	-	TRBJ1-2	TGTGCCAGTAGTATCGCGGGGGCGAGGAACTATGGCTACACCTTC	CASSIAGARNYGYTF
-	TRBV25-1	-	TRBJ2-7	TGTGCCAGCAGTGTCAGGGCTCCTATCTACGAGCAGTGCTTC	CASSVRAPIYEQCF
-	TRBV6-9	few	TRBJ1-2	TGTGCCAGAATGGGACGGTCCTATGGCTACACCTTC	CARMGRSYGYTF
TRBD2	TRBV12-3/TRBV12-4	-	TRBJ2-5	TGTGCCAGCAGTTCCCCGCAATCTAGCGGGAGTAAGACCCAGTACTTC	CASSSPQSSGSKTQYF
TRBD2	TRBV20-1	many	TRBJ2-3	TGCAGTGCTAGAGAATGGGCTAGCGGGGGAGGCACAGATACGCAGTATTTT	CSAREWASGGGTDTQYF
-	TRBV20-1	many	TRBJ2-1	TGCAGTGCCCCCCCTAGGAGGGCGTGGAATGAGCAGTTCTTC	CSAPPRRAWNEQFF
-	TRBV19	-	TRBJ2-2	TGTGCCAGTAGTCCCCCTCCGGGGCTGGGGTCCGGGGAGCTGTTTTTT	CASSPPPGLGSGELFF
-	TRBV27	few	TRBJ2-7	TGTGCCAGCAGTCCCCCCCGGCAGGGTTTCTCCTACGAGCAGTACTTC	CASSPPRQGFSYEQYF
TRBD1	TRBV6-6	medium-sized	TRBJ1-2	TGTGCCAGCAGTTATTCCCGGACAGGGGGAAGAGTTGGCTACACCTTC	CASSYSRTGGRVGYTF
TRBD2	TRBV2	many	TRBJ2-2	TGTGCCAGCAGGAAGGGACTAGCGGTCACCGGGGAGCTGTTTTTT	CASRKGLAVTGELFF
-	TRBV11-2	many	TRBJ2-4	TGTGCCAGCAGCTCCCCCTTGGGGGCCAAAAACATTCAGTACTTC	CASSSPLGAKNIQYF
-	TRBV3-1	many	TRBJ1-4	TGTGCCAGCAGCCACAGGGGCGGTGAAAAACTGTTTTTT	CASSHRGGEKLFF
TRBD2	TRBV12-3/TRBV12-4	few	TRBJ2-2	TGTGCCAGCAGATCCACTATAGCGGGCGGGGAGCTGTTTTTT	CASRSTIAGGELFF
TRBD1	TRBV19	medium-sized	TRBJ1-6	TGTGCCAGTAGTATTGCAGGGGGCGCGTATTCACCCCTCCACTTT	CASSIAGGAYSPLHF
-	TRBV3-1	many	TRBJ1-1	TGTGCCAGTGTAAGGGGAGGGGGGGAAGCTTTCTTT	CASVRGGGEAFF
-	TRBV28	few	TRBJ2-1	TGTGCCAGCAGTTTAGGTCGGTACAATGAGCAGTTCTTC	CASSLGRYNEQFF
-	TRBV6-1	many	TRBJ1-1	TGTGCCAGCAAAACAAGGGGATTTTCGGGGAACACTGAAGCTTTCTTT	CASKTRGFSGNTEAFF
TRBD1	TRBV6-5	few	TRBJ1-4	TGTGCCAGCAGTTACGGGATACCGGGACAGGGAGATGAAAAACTGTTTTTT	CASSYGIPGQGDEKLFF
-	TRBV28	-	TRBJ1-3	TGTGCCAGCAGTTTATCTGACAATGGTGGAAACACCATATATTTT	CASSLSDNGGNTIYF
-	TRBV15	many	TRBJ1-5	TGTGCCACCAGCAGGAGCAATCAGCCCCAGCATTTT	CATSRSNQPQHF
-	TRBV28	many	TRBJ2-2	TGTGCCAGCGGGGGAAAGACCGGGGAGCTGTTTTTT	CASGGKTGELFF
-	TRBV2	many	TRBJ1-6	TGTGCCAGCAGGGCGACAGACTATAATTCACCCCTCCACTTT	CASRATDYNSPLHF
TRBD2	TRBV5-4	-	TRBJ2-3	TGTGCCAGCAGCTTAGGACTAGCGGGCGGCACAGATACGCAGTATTTT	CASSLGLAGGTDTQYF
-	TRBV7-2	many	TRBJ2-4	TGTGCCAGCAGCTTAGCAACAGGGAATCCCAAAAACATTCAGTACTTC	CASSLATGNPKNIQYF
TRBD1	TRBV6-1	few	TRBJ1-2	TGTGCCAGCAGGTCAGGGGGTTGGGTCTACACCTTC	CASRSGGWVYTF